Each of the 5 T cell receptor beta chains below was sequenced from the same sample in a study of HIV-infected children after antiretroviral therapy interruption. The TCR library was built from RNA with a 3' RACE protocol and unique molecular identifiers. TCRdb fed the 3' RACE reads into MiXCR, producing one record per CDR3 protein. Here the sample spans about 89,000 distinct CDR3 sequences, roughly 6.4% being singletons. Treatment described: PENTA 11 planned treatment interruption arm or continuous ART arm. This material consisted of CD45RA+ CD4+ T cells from PBMCs, pooled from several time points, taken from a donor given antiretroviral therapy, either interrupted or continuous. This sample's subset: naive CD4+ CD45RA+ CD45RO- T cells. Receptors were obtained from a pool of human donors with HIV.

Many counts were recorded for this clonotype. The J gene is TRBJ2-1, the V gene TRBV5-1, with a tentative D call TRBD2 (5 bases). The V gene's germline CDR1 is SGHRS and CDR2 YFSETQ. This CDR3 contains 14 residues. V dropped 0 bases and J dropped 6 bases, with 10 bases sitting between them. Here the CDR3 reads CASSLGPEVNEQFF. The DNA of the CDR3 is TGCGCCAGCAGCTTGGGTCCGGAGGTCAATGAGCAGTTCTTC.

This clonotype came up many times. The rearrangement joins TRBV6-5 to TRBJ2-1; 8 bases are shared with TRBD2. CDR1 and CDR2 from the germline V gene are MNHEY and SVGAGI. J lost 4 bases, V lost 4 bases, and 6 bases had no gene match. The CDR3 loop spans 15 amino acids. The CDR3 loop is CASSSLAGTYNEQFF. For the CDR3, the DNA is TGTGCCAGCAGTTCATTAGCGGGAACTTACAATGAGCAGTTCTTC.

As for this clonotype: A much larger clone sits a single nucleotide away, making a read error possible. The chain links TRBV21-1 to TRBJ1-1. TRBV21-1 is noted as a pseudogene. The CDR3 totals 16 residues. CDR3 residues: CASSEGPDPMNTEALF. The CDR3 region has the DNA TGTGCCAGCAGCGAGGGACCCGACCCCATGAACACTGAAGCTTTATTT.

This clonotype was seen a few times. The chain joins TRBV5-1 to TRBJ2-1; 7 nucleotides match TRBD1. The V segment lost 4 bases and the J segment 0 bases; nucleotides outside the gene matches: 4. Germline assignment: CDR1 SGHRS and CDR2 YFSETQ. CDR3 length: 15 residues. The CDR3 bases are TGCGCCAGCAGCCCGGGGACAGTCTCCTACAATGAGCAGTTCTTC. Its protein product is CASSPGTVSYNEQFF.

A word on this clonotype: A read error may be the cause here, since a much bigger clone is one base away. V gene TRBV5-1 combines with J gene TRBJ2-5, with TRBD2 as a possible D gene (5 bases). Germline V gene sequence: CDR1 SGHRS, CDR2 YFSETQ. This CDR3 comprises 14 residues. The CDR3 reads CARSLSPGQETQYF. The CDR3, as DNA: TGCGCCAGGAGCTTGTCTCCGGGACAAGAGACCCAGTACTTC.